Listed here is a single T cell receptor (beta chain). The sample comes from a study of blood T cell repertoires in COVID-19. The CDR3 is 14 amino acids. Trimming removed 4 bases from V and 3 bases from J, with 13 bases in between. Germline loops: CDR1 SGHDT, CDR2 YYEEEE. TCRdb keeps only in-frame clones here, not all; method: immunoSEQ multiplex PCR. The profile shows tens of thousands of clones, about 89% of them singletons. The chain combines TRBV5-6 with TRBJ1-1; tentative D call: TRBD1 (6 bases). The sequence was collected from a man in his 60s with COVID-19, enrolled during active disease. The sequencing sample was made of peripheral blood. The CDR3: CASSPQGTHTEAFF. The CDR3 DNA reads TGTGCCAGCAGCCCACAGGGAACTCACACTGAAGCTTTCTTT.